Shown below are 21 T cell receptor beta chains from a single sample sequenced in a study of shared clonotypes between healthy human individuals. Sequencing used immunoSEQ multiplex PCR; TCRdb keeps in-frame clones, though not all of them. The sample holds some 450,000 clones, more than 70% seen once. Sequencing used PBMCs. Receptor source: a woman in her 40s in good health. Some clones in this sample may be carry-over from other donors' samples.

This clone was counted ten times or more. Other DNA sequences in the same sample also yield this CDR3. V is TRBV10-3 and J is TRBJ2-1, with 9 bases aligning to TRBD2. With 6 bases clipped from V and 6 bases from J, the junction kept 6 bases outside the gene matches. This CDR3 region has 14 residues. CDR1 and CDR2 from the germline V gene are ENHRY and SYGVKD. The CDR3 DNA sequence: TGTGCCATCAGCGGGACTAGCCTGGGCAATGAGCAGTTCTTC. Its translation is CAISGTSLGNEQFF.

In regard to this clone: One base separates it from a far larger clone, so it is likely a read error. V is TRBV30 and J is TRBJ2-5; D remains unclear. CDR1 and CDR2 from the germline V gene are GTSNPN and SVGIG (reference sequence). There are 12 residues in the CDR3. The CDR3 nucleotides read TGTGCCTGGAGTACGACCGCGGAGATCCAGTACTTC. Its protein is CAWSTTAEIQYF.

The CDR3, as DNA: TGTGCCAGCAGCCTCATCGAGAGTGGGGCCAACGTCCTGACTTTC. This sequence encodes CASSLIESGANVLTF. V usage is TRBV7-2 and J usage is TRBJ2-6; D uncertain. CDR3 length: 15 residues. CDR1 and CDR2 from the germline V gene are SGHTA and FQGNSA. The V end was cut by 5 bases, the J end by 3 bases, with 11 bases between.

The chain is built from TRBV4-1 and TRBJ1-5; D is unresolved. This CDR3 region has 15 residues. V lost 2 bases to trimming and J lost 1 base, with 9 bases between them. CDR1 and CDR2 from the germline V gene are MGHRA and YSYEKL. CDR3 sequence: CASSQRTTSNQPQHF. The DNA for the CDR3 is TGCGCCAGCAGCCAACGTACAACGAGCAATCAGCCCCAGCATTTT.

In this sample, this clone turned up a few times. The gene calls are TRBV19 and TRBJ2-2; 10 bases are a match to TRBD1. Germline assignment: CDR1 LNHDA and CDR2 SQIVND (reference sequence). The CDR3 has 16 residues. V lost 3 bases and J lost 5; bases outside the gene matches: 6. The CDR3 loop is CASSIPGDRGTGELFF. The DNA of the CDR3 is TGTGCCAGTAGTATCCCTGGGGACAGGGGTACCGGGGAGCTGTTTTTT.

The J gene is TRBJ2-1, the V gene TRBV14; D is ambiguous. V was clipped by 0 bases and J by 9 bases, with 9 bases between them. CDR1 is SGHDN and CDR2 is FVKESK in the germline V gene. This CDR3 has 13 residues. Written as DNA, the CDR3 is TGTGCCAGCAGCCAAGACCTGGATTCTGAGCAGTTCTTC. It encodes CASSQDLDSEQFF.

This clone was counted only a few times. The chain recombines TRBV6-5 with TRBJ1-2, with D possibly matching TRBD1 (6 bases). The length of the CDR3 is 14 residues. V lost 5 bases and J 4 bases, leaving 14 bases between the germline ends. The V gene's germline CDR1 is MNHEY and CDR2 SVGAGI. CDR3 residues: CASSTQGQTYGYTF. CDR3 coding DNA: TGTGCCAGCAGTACCCAAGGACAGACCTATGGCTACACCTTC.

Concerning this clone: A junction end diverges from the germline sequence, so it may reflect a read error. This sample also contains other DNA sequences that code for the same CDR3. The J gene is TRBJ1-3, the V gene TRBV30; D is uncertain. This CDR3 is built from 14 residues. Per the germline V gene, CDR1 is GTSNPN and CDR2 is SVGIG (reference sequence). DNA of the CDR3: TGCGCCTGGAGTTCGGGTGCTTCTGGAAACACCATATATTTT. Translating it yields CAWSSGASGNTIYF. Full variable domain (outside the CDR3, taken from reference TRBV30 and TRBJ1-3): SQTIHQWPATLVQPVGSPLSLECTVEGTSNPNLYWYRQAAGRGLQLLFYSVGIGQISSEVPQNLSASRPQDRQFILSSKKLLLSDSGFYLCAWSSGASGNTIYFGEGSWLTVV.

The genes are TRBV7-3 and TRBJ1-3; D gene ambiguous. This CDR3 has 14 amino acids. Germline loops: CDR1 SGHTA, CDR2 FQGTGA. Trimming removed 0 bases at V and 0 bases at J, with 3 bases between. Here the CDR3 reads CASSLTASGNTIYF. The CDR3 DNA follows: TGTGCCAGCAGCTTAACGGCCTCTGGAAACACCATATATTTT.

The chain joins TRBV5-4 to TRBJ2-1; possibly TRBD1 for D (5 bases). The CDR3 loop spans 13 amino acids. The germline V gene has CDR1 SGHNT and CDR2 YYREEE (reference sequence). Trimming removed 7 bases from V and 6 bases from J, with 14 bases in between. The CDR3 spells CASPSGASNEQFF. The CDR3 coding sequence is TGTGCCAGCCCCTCTGGGGCGTCCAATGAGCAGTTCTTC.

The chain is built from TRBV7-9 and TRBJ1-3; D is possibly TRBD1 (6 bases). There are 15 residues in the CDR3. CDR1 and CDR2 from the germline V gene are SEHNR and FQNEAQ (reference sequence). The V gene lost 1 base and the J gene lost 3 bases, with 10 bases spanning the gap. This chain's CDR3 is CASSLEDRNGNTIYF. CDR3 sequence (DNA): TGTGCCAGCAGCTTAGAAGACAGGAATGGAAACACCATATATTTT.

This clone was counted between two and nine times. The chain recombines TRBV29-1 with TRBJ1-2; TRBD1 matches 8 bases. The CDR3 has 14 residues. Germline CDR1 and CDR2: SQVTM and ANQGSEA. The ends lost 4 bases at V and 4 bases at J; junction bases unmatched: 8. DNA of the CDR3: TGCAGCGTTGGGTCACAGGGGGATGGCTATGGCTACACCTTC. It codes for CSVGSQGDGYGYTF.

V gene TRBV30 combines with J gene TRBJ2-5, with 11 bases fitting TRBD2. Losses at the gene ends were 3 bases for V and 4 bases for J; bases not matched to a gene: 10. This CDR3 comprises 16 residues. From germline, CDR1 is GTSNPN and CDR2 SVGIG (reference sequence). The CDR3, as DNA: TGTGCCTGGAGGTTAGCGGGAGGGCCGCGGGGAGAGACCCAGTACTTC. Translated: CAWRLAGGPRGETQYF.

The chain combines TRBV5-1 with TRBJ2-2; D is possibly TRBD1 (5 bases). The germline gives CDR1 SGHRS, CDR2 YFSETQ. The V end lost 4 bases, the J end lost 4 bases, and 11 bases lay between the germline ends. CDR3 size: 14 residues. CDR3 residues: CASSVDSPTGELFF. The CDR3 region has the DNA TGCGCCAGCAGCGTCGACAGCCCCACCGGGGAGCTGTTTTTT.

The CDR3, as DNA: TGTGCCAGCAGCTTACTAGCGGTAGAGGAGACCCAGTACTTC. This sequence encodes CASSLLAVEETQYF. The chain is built from TRBV11-2 and TRBJ2-5, with TRBD2 identical over 7 bases. Germline CDR1 is SGHAT and CDR2 is FQNNGV. V lost 2 bases to trimming and J lost 5 bases; unmatched junction nucleotides: 5. The CDR3 length is 14 residues.

This rearrangement joins TRBV7-9 to TRBJ2-5; no definite D call. CDR1 is SEHNR and CDR2 is FQNEAQ in the germline V gene (reference sequence). The CDR3 totals 15 residues. Trimming left V 0 bases short and J 0 bases short, with 8 bases between. The DNA of the CDR3 is TGTGCCAGCAGCTTAGCAGACTGGAACCAAGAGACCCAGTACTTC. Its protein product is CASSLADWNQETQYF. Complete variable domain (other parts from reference TRBV7-9 and TRBJ2-5): DTGVSQNPRHKITKRGQNVTFRCDPISEHNRLYWYRQTLGQGPEFLTYFQNEAQLEKSRLLSDRFSAERPKGSFSTLEIQRTEQGDSAMYLCASSLADWNQETQYFGPGTRLLVL.

On this clone: This is likely an artifact of a read error, given a far larger clone one base away. This chain connects TRBV28 to TRBJ2-2, with D tentatively TRBD2 (5 bases). The CDR3 totals 15 residues. CDR1 and CDR2 from the germline V gene are MDHEN and SYDVKM. V shed 5 bases and J shed 4 bases, with 14 bases lying between them. As DNA, the CDR3 is TGTGCCAGCAGTCTTCGGAGAGGGTCCACCGGGGAGCTGTTTTTT. Its translation is CASSLRRGSTGELFF.

Turning to this clone: A much larger clone differs by one base, so this may be a read error. V usage is TRBV2 and J usage is TRBJ2-7; D gene unclear. Germline values: CDR1 SNHLY, CDR2 FYNNEI. Between the trimmed V and J ends, which lost 0 bases and 5 bases, there was a span of 5 bases. CDR3 length: 12 amino acids. DNA of the CDR3: TGTGCCAGCAGTGAAGCCCTCAACGAGCAGTACTTC. Its protein product is CASSEALNEQYF.

This clone appeared once. A much larger clonotype is one base distant, so this may be a read error. V gene TRBV6-1 combines with J gene TRBJ1-2; D might be TRBD1 (6 bases). CDR1 is MNHNS, CDR2 SASEGT, per germline. The CDR3 contains 15 residues. The CDR3 DNA is TGTGCCGGCAGTGAAGAGAACAGGGCGCGCGGAGGCTACACCTTC. Translated, it gives CAGSEENRARGGYTF.

CDR3 protein: CASSFTGPEKLFF. CDR3 nucleotides: TGTGCCAGCAGTTTTACAGGGCCCGAAAAACTGTTTTTT. This rearrangement joins TRBV5-8 to TRBJ1-4; tentative D call: TRBD1 (6 bases). Trimming took off 5 bases at V and 8 bases at J, with 13 bases between the two ends. Germline assignment: CDR1 SGHTS and CDR2 YDEGEE. The CDR3 totals 13 residues.

This clone appeared a single time. J is TRBJ1-4 and V is TRBV28; D perhaps matches TRBD1 (6 bases). Germline V gene data show CDR1 as MDHEN and CDR2 as SYDVKM. The CDR3 spans 14 residues. V lost 6 bases and J lost 0, with 8 bases in between. The CDR3 nucleotides are TGTGCCAGCAGGGACAGCTCAACTAATGAAAAACTGTTTTTT. Residues: CASRDSSTNEKLFF.